The rows below give T cell receptor beta chains drawn from one sample of a study of OX40 agonist ivuxolimab in advanced cancers. The method was immunoSEQ multiplex PCR; TCRdb's version includes in-frame clones alone and lacks a portion of them. The sample includes tens of thousands of clones, just under 90% seen only once; the top ten take about 0.53%. The sequencing used CD4+ or CD8+ T cells sorted from blood, collected in a trial of the OX40 agonist ivuxolimab. These receptors all stem from an adult with an advanced solid tumor such as melanoma, head and neck, liver or kidney cancer. The CDR3 runs from the conserved cysteine through the conserved F or W. D genes are given only for firm matches. Size is omitted from some rows. Given values are once, few, many or a class for expanded clones.

CASSIALGQGSYEQYF	TGTGCCAGTAGTATAGCCCTGGGACAGGGAAGCTACGAGCAGTACTTC	TRBV19	.	TRBJ2-7	TRBD1
CASSHYPGGREETQYF	TGCGCCAGCAGCCACTATCCAGGGGGTCGCGAAGAGACCCAGTACTTC	TRBV5-1	.	TRBJ2-5	TRBD1
CASSPGTQPLYEQYF	TGTGCCAGCTCACCCGGGACACAACCTCTCTACGAGCAGTACTTC	TRBV18	.	TRBJ2-7	.
CASSYGPGTDTQYF	TGTGCCAGCAGTTACGGACCTGGCACAGATACGCAGTATTTT	TRBV6-5	.	TRBJ2-3	.
CASINYGYTF	TGTGCCAGTATTAACTATGGCTACACCTTC	TRBV19	.	TRBJ1-2	.
CAISDLGRTGELFF	TGTGCCATCAGTGACCTAGGACGGACCGGGGAGCTGTTTTTT	TRBV10-3	.	TRBJ2-2	.
CASSLIGAGELFF	TGTGCCAGCAGCTTAATAGGAGCCGGGGAGCTGTTTTTT	TRBV7-9	once	TRBJ2-2	.
CASSQDPGLVSTEAFF	TGTGCCAGCAGCCAAGATCCCGGGCTGGTGAGCACTGAAGCTTTCTTT	TRBV4-2	.	TRBJ1-1	.
CASSKVVGGPLNGYTF	TGTGCCAGCAGCAAAGTAGTAGGGGGACCGTTAAATGGCTACACCTTC	TRBV21-1	.	TRBJ1-2	.
CASSVIGSGTSEQYF	TGTGCCAGCAGCGTAATAGGTAGCGGGACCTCCGAGCAGTACTTC	TRBV9	.	TRBJ2-7	TRBD2
CASSLGWRTGGLYEQYF	TGTGCCAGCAGCTTAGGGTGGAGGACAGGCGGACTCTACGAGCAGTACTTC	TRBV11-2	few	TRBJ2-7	TRBD1
CASSLVGGQGVKNIQYF	TGTGCCAGCAGCTTAGTCGGGGGACAGGGAGTCAAAAACATTCAGTACTTC	TRBV7-9	.	TRBJ2-4	TRBD1
CASGEARWETQYF	TGTGCCAGCGGAGAGGCGCGATGGGAGACCCAGTACTTC	TRBV2	once	TRBJ2-5	.
CANQGQIPTEQYF	TGCGCCAACCAAGGACAGATTCCTACGGAGCAGTACTTC	TRBV5-1	.	TRBJ2-7	.
CASRSQGQNTEAFF	TGTGCCAGTAGATCACAGGGGCAGAACACTGAAGCTTTCTTT	TRBV19	.	TRBJ1-1	TRBD1
CAWSDRGDTQYF	TGTGCCTGGAGTGACAGGGGGGATACGCAGTATTTT	TRBV30	.	TRBJ2-3	TRBD1
CASSLEIGGYAEAFF	TGTGCCAGCAGCTTAGAGATCGGGGGGTACGCTGAAGCTTTCTTT	TRBV11-1	.	TRBJ1-1	.
CASSLGAGQGREKLFF	TGTGCCAGCAGCTTAGGAGCGGGACAGGGTAGGGAAAAACTGTTTTTT	TRBV7-8	.	TRBJ1-4	TRBD1
CASSLEPFGAWAFF	TGTGCCAGCAGTTTAGAACCCTTCGGCGCCTGGGCGTTCTTC	TRBV27	.	TRBJ2-1	.
CASSYSETQYF	TGTGCCAGCAGTTACTCTGAGACCCAGTACTTC	TRBV6-5	.	TRBJ2-5	.
CASSETPSYSSYNEQFF	TGTGCCAGCAGTGAAACTCCTTCCTATAGCTCCTACAATGAGCAGTTCTTC	TRBV2	.	TRBJ2-1	.
CASSLVPNYGYTF	TGTGCCAGCAGTTTGGTACCAAACTATGGCTACACCTTC	TRBV2	.	TRBJ1-2	.
CASSLEGAYEQYF	TGCGCCAGCAGCTTGGAGGGGGCCTACGAGCAGTACTTC	TRBV5-1	.	TRBJ2-7	.
CAWDRGQSNQPQHF	TGTGCCTGGGACAGGGGGCAGAGCAATCAGCCCCAGCATTTT	TRBV30	.	TRBJ1-5	TRBD1